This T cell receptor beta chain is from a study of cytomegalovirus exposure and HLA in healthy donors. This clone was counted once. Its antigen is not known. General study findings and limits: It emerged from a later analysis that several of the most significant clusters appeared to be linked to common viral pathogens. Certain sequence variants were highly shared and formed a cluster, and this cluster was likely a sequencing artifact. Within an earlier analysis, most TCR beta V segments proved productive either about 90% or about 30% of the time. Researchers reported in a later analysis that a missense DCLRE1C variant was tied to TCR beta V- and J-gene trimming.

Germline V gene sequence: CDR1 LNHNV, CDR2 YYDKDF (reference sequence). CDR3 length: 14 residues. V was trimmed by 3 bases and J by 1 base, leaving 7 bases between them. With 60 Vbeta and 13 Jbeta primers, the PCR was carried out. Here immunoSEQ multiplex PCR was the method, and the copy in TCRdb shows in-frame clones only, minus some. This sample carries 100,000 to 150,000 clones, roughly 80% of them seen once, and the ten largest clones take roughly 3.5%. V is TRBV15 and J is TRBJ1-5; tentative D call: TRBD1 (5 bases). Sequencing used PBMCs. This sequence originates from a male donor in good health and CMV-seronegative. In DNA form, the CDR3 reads TGTGCCACCAGCAGTGGGGGGAGCAATCAGCCCCAGCATTTT. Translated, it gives CATSSGGSNQPQHF.